Listed below are T cell receptor beta chains from one sample, sequenced in a study of T cell changes during pregnancy in multiple sclerosis. Sequencing was performed with immunoSEQ multiplex PCR; in TCRdb, only in-frame clones are kept and a portion is missing. The repertoire includes 70,000 to 95,000 clones, over 80% of them detected once, and 0.45% to 0.6% sits in the top ten. The sequenced sample was CD4+ T cells from peripheral blood mononuclear cells, obtained in the second trimester of pregnancy. The receptors stem from a female donor with multiple sclerosis, enrolled in a pregnancy study. The CDR3 runs from the conserved cysteine through the conserved F or W. Fields, in order: clone size, J gene, V gene, D gene, CDR3 DNA, CDR3 protein. D genes are given only for firm matches. Expanded clones are given a class, and other clones once, few, many or no size at all.

size: .; J: TRBJ2-7; V: TRBV15; D: TRBD2; DNA: TGTGCCACCAGCAGAGAAGGAACTAGCGGGAGTAGTGAGCAGTACTTC; CDR3: CATSREGTSGSSEQYF
size: .; J: TRBJ2-5; V: TRBV19; D: TRBD2; DNA: TGTGCCAGTCGGCCTAGCGGGGGGGTATCGGAGACCCAGTACTTC; CDR3: CASRPSGGVSETQYF
size: .; J: TRBJ2-3; V: TRBV29-1; D: .; DNA: TGCAGCGTTGGAACAGGGAATGTGGCAGATACGCAGTATTTT; CDR3: CSVGTGNVADTQYF
size: .; J: TRBJ1-2; V: TRBV28; D: TRBD1; DNA: TGTGCCAGCAGTTCCTGGGACAGTGGATTCTATGGCTACACCTTC; CDR3: CASSSWDSGFYGYTF
size: .; J: TRBJ1-1; V: TRBV7-2; D: TRBD1; DNA: TGTGCCAGCAGAACGACAGGGGGACAAGTGAACACTGAAGCTTTCTTT; CDR3: CASRTTGGQVNTEAFF
size: .; J: TRBJ2-7; V: TRBV28; D: TRBD2; DNA: TGTGCCAGCAGTCCGTTGGGACTAATCTACGAGCAGTACTTC; CDR3: CASSPLGLIYEQYF
size: once; J: TRBJ2-1; V: TRBV7-7; D: TRBD2; DNA: TGTGCTAGCAGCTCCGGACTAGCGGGAGCGGGTGAGCAGTTCTTC; CDR3: CASSSGLAGAGEQFF
size: .; J: TRBJ2-7; V: TRBV11-3; D: TRBD1; DNA: TGTGCCAGCAGCCTATCGGGACAGGGCATCTACGAGCAGTACTTC; CDR3: CASSLSGQGIYEQYF
size: .; J: TRBJ1-2; V: TRBV11-2; D: .; DNA: TGTGCCAGCAGCTCGGGCTATGGCTACACCTTC; CDR3: CASSSGYGYTF
size: .; J: TRBJ2-3; V: TRBV20-1; D: .; DNA: TGCAGTGCTAGTGTAGAAGATACGCAGTATTTT; CDR3: CSASVEDTQYF
size: .; J: TRBJ1-6; V: TRBV2; D: .; DNA: TGTGCCAGCAAAGGGGATTCACCCCTCCACTTT; CDR3: CASKGDSPLHF
size: .; J: TRBJ2-6; V: TRBV25-1; D: .; DNA: TGTGCCAGCAGTGCGAGACTTTCTGGGGCCAACGTCCTGACTTTC; CDR3: CASSARLSGANVLTF
size: .; J: TRBJ2-1; V: TRBV27; D: TRBD2; DNA: TGTGCCAGCAGTTTTCTGCGTGGGACTAGGAACGATGAGCAGTTCTTC; CDR3: CASSFLRGTRNDEQFF
size: .; J: TRBJ2-5; V: TRBV7-9; D: .; DNA: TGTGCCAGCAGCTTAAAGCGAGAGACCCAGTACTTC; CDR3: CASSLKRETQYF
size: .; J: TRBJ1-3; V: TRBV7-2; D: .; DNA: TGTGCCAGCAGCTTATCCAGGATCTCTGGAAACACCATATATTTT; CDR3: CASSLSRISGNTIYF
size: once; J: TRBJ2-3; V: TRBV10-3; D: TRBD1; DNA: TGTGCCATCAGCAAGGGAGACAGGGGCACAGATACGCAGTATTTT; CDR3: CAISKGDRGTDTQYF
size: .; J: TRBJ2-2; V: TRBV28; D: TRBD1; DNA: TGTGCCAGCAGTTACCGGGACAGGGACACCGGGGAGCTGTTTTTT; CDR3: CASSYRDRDTGELFF